This is a list of T cell receptor beta chains from one sample in a study of blood T cell repertoires in COVID-19. Data came from immunoSEQ multiplex PCR; TCRdb stores just in-frame clones and leaves some out. Counted here are hundreds of thousands of clones, approximately 90% occurring once; the ten biggest clones make up over 4%. The sequencing input was PBMCs or T cells enriched from blood (not recorded which). All receptors come from a woman in her 30s who had recovered from COVID-19. Each CDR3 is given with its conserved first and last residue. Each record gives: D gene, clone size, V gene, J gene, CDR3 protein, CDR3 DNA. The D gene is left open where the match is weak. Size is omitted from some rows. Given values are once, few, many or a class for expanded clones.

d_call: -; clone_size: -; v_call: TRBV2; j_call: TRBJ2-7; cdr3_aa: CASSEPGGGQGPAGQYF; cdr3_nt: TGTGCCAGCAGTGAGCCGGGGGGCGGGCAGGGGCCGGCCGGGCAGTACTTC
d_call: -; clone_size: -; v_call: TRBV4-2; j_call: TRBJ2-5; cdr3_aa: CASSQHTGIQETQYF; cdr3_nt: TGTGCCAGCAGCCAACACACCGGGATCCAAGAGACCCAGTACTTC
d_call: -; clone_size: -; v_call: TRBV5-1; j_call: TRBJ2-4; cdr3_aa: CASSPASLKNIQYF; cdr3_nt: TGCGCCAGCAGTCCCGCGTCTCTCAAAAACATTCAGTACTTC
d_call: TRBD2; clone_size: -; v_call: TRBV2; j_call: TRBJ2-7; cdr3_aa: CASSDLRGRDYEQYF; cdr3_nt: TGTGCCAGCAGTGATTTGCGCGGGAGGGACTACGAGCAGTACTTC
d_call: -; clone_size: -; v_call: TRBV9; j_call: TRBJ1-2; cdr3_aa: CASSASGPDGYTF; cdr3_nt: TGTGCCAGCAGCGCCTCGGGTCCCGATGGCTACACCTTC
d_call: -; clone_size: -; v_call: TRBV4-1; j_call: TRBJ1-5; cdr3_aa: CASSQERSGSNQPQHF; cdr3_nt: TGCGCCAGCAGCCAAGAGAGGTCGGGTAGCAATCAGCCCCAGCATTTT
d_call: -; clone_size: -; v_call: TRBV9; j_call: TRBJ1-2; cdr3_aa: CASSLGGQGGGYTF; cdr3_nt: TGTGCCAGCAGCCTCGGGGGGCAGGGAGGTGGCTACACCTTC
d_call: -; clone_size: -; v_call: TRBV6-2/TRBV6-3; j_call: TRBJ1-1; cdr3_aa: CASSPNSGGRKAFF; cdr3_nt: TGTGCCAGCAGCCCAAACTCAGGTGGTCGAAAAGCTTTCTTT
d_call: -; clone_size: -; v_call: TRBV27; j_call: TRBJ2-1; cdr3_aa: CASSLLTKRNNEQFF; cdr3_nt: TGTGCCAGCAGTTTATTAACAAAAAGAAACAATGAGCAGTTCTTC
d_call: TRBD1; clone_size: -; v_call: TRBV19; j_call: TRBJ1-2; cdr3_aa: CASSTRQGDYGYTF; cdr3_nt: TGTGCCAGTAGTACCCGACAGGGGGACTATGGCTACACCTTC
d_call: TRBD2; clone_size: -; v_call: TRBV12-5; j_call: TRBJ2-1; cdr3_aa: CASGPSGRNEQFF; cdr3_nt: TGTGCTAGTGGCCCTAGCGGGAGAAATGAGCAGTTCTTC
d_call: -; clone_size: once; v_call: TRBV6-2/TRBV6-3; j_call: TRBJ1-1; cdr3_aa: CASSYETGRGTVNTEAFF; cdr3_nt: TGTGCCAGCAGTTACGAGACGGGCAGGGGCACGGTGAACACTGAAGCTTTCTTT
d_call: -; clone_size: -; v_call: TRBV27; j_call: TRBJ2-7; cdr3_aa: CASSLTATYEQYF; cdr3_nt: TGTGCCAGCAGTTTAACTGCTACCTACGAGCAGTACTTC
d_call: TRBD2; clone_size: -; v_call: TRBV5-1; j_call: TRBJ2-2; cdr3_aa: CASSFGTSAGELFF; cdr3_nt: TGCGCCAGCAGCTTTGGGACTAGCGCCGGGGAGCTGTTTTTT
d_call: -; clone_size: -; v_call: TRBV3-1/TRBV3-2; j_call: TRBJ2-1; cdr3_aa: CASSQDRGTYNEQFF; cdr3_nt: TGTGCCAGCAGCCAAGACAGGGGCACCTACAATGAGCAGTTCTTC